This entry features one T cell receptor beta chain sequence. This entry belongs to a study of T cell responses to AZD1222 COVID-19 vaccine. Germline CDR1 MNHEY, CDR2 SMNVEV (reference sequence). The CDR3 length is 14 residues. Unmatched junction bases numbered 4, after V lost 3 bases and J lost 8 bases. Clones were read by immunoSEQ multiplex PCR, and TCRdb kept only the in-frame ones, dropping some. The sample gives 90,000 to 95,000 clones, approximately 91% of which show up once; about 7.5% is in the top ten. Sequenced material: peripheral blood, taken on day 0 of AZD1222 vaccination. This receptor was identified in an adult in good health. This chain links TRBV27 with TRBJ1-4; 9 bases line up with TRBD1. The CDR3: CASSFTGGVEKLFF. In DNA form, the CDR3 reads TGTGCCAGCAGTTTCACAGGGGGCGTCGAAAAACTGTTTTTT.